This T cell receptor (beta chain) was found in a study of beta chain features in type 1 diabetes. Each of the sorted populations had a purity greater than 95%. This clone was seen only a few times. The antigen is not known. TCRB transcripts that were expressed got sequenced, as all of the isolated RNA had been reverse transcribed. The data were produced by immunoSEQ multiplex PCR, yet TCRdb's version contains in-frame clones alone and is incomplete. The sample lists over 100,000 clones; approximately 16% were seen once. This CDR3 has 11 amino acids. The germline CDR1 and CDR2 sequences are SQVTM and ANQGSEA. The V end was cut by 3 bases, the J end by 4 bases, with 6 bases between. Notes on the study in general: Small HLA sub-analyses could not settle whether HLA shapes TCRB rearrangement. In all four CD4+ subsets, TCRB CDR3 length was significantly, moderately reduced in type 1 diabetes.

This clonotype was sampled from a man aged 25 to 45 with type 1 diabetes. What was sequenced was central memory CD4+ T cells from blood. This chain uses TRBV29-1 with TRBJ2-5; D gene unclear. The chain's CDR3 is CSVDRSETQYF. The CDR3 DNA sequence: TGCAGCGTTGACAGGTCAGAGACCCAGTACTTC. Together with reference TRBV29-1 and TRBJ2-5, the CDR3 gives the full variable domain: SAVISQKPSRDICQRGTSLTIQCQVDSQVTMMFWYRQQPGQSLTLIATANQGSEATYESGFVIDKFPISRPNLTFSTLTVSNMSPEDSSIYLCSVDRSETQYFGPGTRLLVL.